This TCR beta chain stems from a study of vaccination and CD4 T cells after COVID-19. On the study more broadly: Post-COVID draws followed diagnosis by a median roughly 99 days (range 35 to 161). At a median around 70 days (range 14 to 241) after dose two, post-vaccine samples were obtained. Researchers treated cells with overlapping spike peptides taken from SARS-CoV-2, HCoV-NL63, HCoV-OC43 and HCoV-229E.

In the case of this clonotype: Its antigen is undetermined.

At the Johns Hopkins FTIC core, DNA taken from cultured CD4+ T cells was sequenced by way of the Oncomine TCR Beta short-read assay. TCRdb analysed the PCR reads with MiXCR anew, one entry per CDR3 protein. The sample yields about 17,000 distinct CDR3 sequences, 50% to 75% seen once. Treatment indicated: roughly 10-day PBMC culture with coronavirus spike peptide pools or control peptides (ViraFEST assay). This receptor was obtained from a human donor who had recovered from COVID-19. The sample consisted of CD4+ T cells from blood, cultured in vitro.

The CDR3 DNA sequence: TGTGCCAGCAGTGAAGCCCGTTTTAGGGGGGCAGAGCAGTTCTTC. This gives the protein CASSEARFRGAEQFF. The gene calls are TRBV6-1 and TRBJ2-1, with D tentatively TRBD1 or TRBD2 (6 bases each). Trimming stripped 0 bases from V and 10 bases from J, with 16 bases between. Germline lookup yields CDR1 MNHNS and CDR2 SASEGT. This CDR3 has 15 residues.